This T cell receptor (beta chain) stems from a study of memory CD4+ T cells and cytomegalovirus serostatus. Only in-frame clones appear in the TCRdb table, and some are missing; sequencing was by immunoSEQ multiplex PCR. The sample yields approximately 46,000 clones, over 75% seen once. Turning to this clone: Its specificity is unknown.

The CDR3 sequence is 11 residues long. Germline assignment: CDR1 SQVTM and CDR2 ANQGSEA. Trimming pared 7 bases from V and 5 bases from J, leaving 11 bases between. General study points: Each of 60 to 80 CMV-associated TCRbeta sequences occurred in one to five individuals.

The sort gate was single viable CD3+CD4+CD8-CD45RO+ cells for memory CD4+ T cells. Specimen: memory CD4+ T cells from blood. The chain is built from TRBV29-1 and TRBJ1-1; D call uncertain. This TCR was recovered from an adult in good health and CMV-seronegative. The CDR3 nucleotides read TGCAGCGCTGACATGGGAACTGAAGCTTTCTTT. It is translated as CSADMGTEAFF.